The present T cell receptor beta chain was sequenced within a study of neurological immune-mediated disorders. General study results and limits: The greatest degree of TCR clonal expansion was observed in HTLV-1-associated myelopathy, with the lowest in multiple sclerosis, below that of healthy controls.

Each sequencing run yielded over 160 million TCR-beta sequences from 15-18 subjects. TCRdb fed the 5' RACE reads into MiXCR, producing one record per CDR3 protein. The sample contains roughly 49,000 distinct CDR3 sequences, more than 9.5% of which appear only once. Germline lookup yields CDR1 ENHRY and CDR2 SYGVKD. The germline V and J ends were trimmed by 3 bases and 2 bases, with 19 bases remaining between them. This CDR3 has 17 residues. This clonotype was counted ten times or more. The antigen is unknown. As for time point: longitudinal time-point 3. The chain combines TRBV10-3 with TRBJ2-5, with a weak D call TRBD1 (6 bases). The receptor was derived from a male donor with HTLV-1-associated myelopathy (HAM/TSP). The specimen was PBMCs. The CDR3 region has the DNA TGTGCCATCAGTGACCCGGACAGAGAGAGGGGGCAAGAGACCCAGTACTTC. It yields the protein CAISDPDRERGQETQYF.